This TCR beta chain was captured in a study of cytomegalovirus exposure and HLA in healthy donors. General study findings and limits: Excluded were some V segments that proved indistinguishable, including TRBV6-2 and TRBV6-3. In a later analysis, an Asian-associated ancestry cluster reportedly showed fewer N-insertions than the roughly 730-donor mean.

The CDR3 runs to 13 residues. V was clipped by 3 bases and J by 5 bases, with 10 bases between them. In germline, CDR1 is SGHVS, CDR2 FNYEAQ. As to this clone: The antigen is unknown.

It was with 60 Vbeta and 13 Jbeta primers that the PCR ran. Here immunoSEQ multiplex PCR was the method, and the copy in TCRdb shows in-frame clones only, minus some. The sample has 180,000 or so clones, approximately 78% seen once. The chain is built from TRBV7-6 and TRBJ2-5; D gene unclear. The sequencing input was PBMCs. The sequence derives from a woman aged 18-35 years in good health and CMV-seronegative. The CDR3, as DNA: TGTGCCAGCAGCTTTTTGGGCCGGGAGACCCAGTACTTC. It yields the protein CASSFLGRETQYF. Filled out from reference TRBV7-6 and TRBJ2-5, the complete variable domain reads GAGVSQSPRYKVTKRGQDVALRCDPISGHVSLYWYRQALGQGPEFLTYFNYEAQQDKSGLPNDRFSAERPEGSISTLTIQRTEQRDSAMYRCASSFLGRETQYFGPGTRLLVL.